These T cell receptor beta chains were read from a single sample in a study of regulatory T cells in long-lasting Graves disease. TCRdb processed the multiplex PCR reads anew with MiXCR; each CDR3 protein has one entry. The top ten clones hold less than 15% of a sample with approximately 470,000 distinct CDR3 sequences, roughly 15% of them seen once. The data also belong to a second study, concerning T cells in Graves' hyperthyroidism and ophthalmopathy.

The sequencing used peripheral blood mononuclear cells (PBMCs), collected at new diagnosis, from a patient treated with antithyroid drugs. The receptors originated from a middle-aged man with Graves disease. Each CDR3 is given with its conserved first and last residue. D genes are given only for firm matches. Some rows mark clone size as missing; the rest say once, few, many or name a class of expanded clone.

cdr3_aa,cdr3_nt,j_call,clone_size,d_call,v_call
CASSAGDEQFF,TGTGCCAGCAGTGCGGGCGATGAGCAGTTCTTC,TRBJ2-1,many,-,TRBV25-1
CASSLAPATGPYNEQFF,TGTGCCAGCAGCTTAGCCCCAGCGACAGGGCCTTACAATGAGCAGTTCTTC,TRBJ2-1,-,TRBD1,TRBV7-8
CSASNNGRGTDTQYF,TGCAGTGCCAGTAACAACGGGAGGGGCACAGATACGCAGTATTTT,TRBJ2-3,many,TRBD2,TRBV20-1
CAIRPTSGRTTNEQFF,TGTGCCATCAGACCCACTAGCGGGAGGACAACCAATGAGCAGTTCTTC,TRBJ2-1,few,TRBD2,TRBV10-3
CSASKGGGFTQYF,TGCAGTGCTAGTAAAGGGGGGGGCTTTACGCAGTATTTT,TRBJ2-3,-,-,TRBV20-1
CASSGPPQGANQPQHF,TGTGCCAGCAGTGGCCCGCCACAGGGGGCCAATCAGCCCCAGCATTTT,TRBJ1-5,once,TRBD1,TRBV6-2/TRBV6-3
CASSLFGGSSYNEQFF,TGCGCCAGCAGCTTGTTTGGGGGGAGCTCCTACAATGAGCAGTTCTTC,TRBJ2-1,many,-,TRBV5-1
CASSEVATGTQYF,TGTGCCAGCAGTGAGGTGGCTACCGGGACCCAGTACTTC,TRBJ2-5,many,-,TRBV2
CSVEDQGQSYEQYF,TGCAGCGTTGAAGATCAGGGTCAGTCTTACGAGCAGTACTTC,TRBJ2-7,few,-,TRBV29-1
CASSKMGAGELFF,TGTGCCAGCAGTAAGATGGGGGCCGGGGAGCTGTTTTTT,TRBJ2-2,many,-,TRBV12-3/TRBV12-4
CASSPIGVSRDSNQPQHF,TGTGCCAGCAGCCCGATAGGGGTTTCCAGGGATAGCAATCAGCCCCAGCATTTT,TRBJ1-5,many,-,TRBV11-2
CASRIGLMNTEAFF,TGTGCCAGCAGGATCGGATTGATGAACACTGAAGCTTTCTTT,TRBJ1-1,many,-,TRBV12-3/TRBV12-4
CAWALTEAFF,TGTGCCTGGGCGCTCACTGAAGCTTTCTTT,TRBJ1-1,many,-,TRBV30
CAISVAAQDTQYF,TGTGCCATCAGCGTAGCGGCTCAAGATACGCAGTATTTT,TRBJ2-3,few,-,TRBV10-3
CASTQGQGPEQYF,TGTGCCAGCACCCAGGGACAGGGGCCCGAGCAGTACTTC,TRBJ2-7,many,TRBD1,TRBV6-1
CASRRLLGIGELFF,TGTGCCAGCCGGCGGTTACTAGGTATCGGGGAGCTGTTTTTT,TRBJ2-2,many,-,TRBV11-2
CASSYNGVALEAFF,TGTGCCAGCAGTTACAATGGCGTGGCCCTTGAAGCTTTCTTT,TRBJ1-1,few,-,TRBV6-2/TRBV6-3
CASTSGGMNTEAFF,TGTGCCAGCACCTCAGGAGGTATGAACACTGAAGCTTTCTTT,TRBJ1-1,-,-,TRBV7-9
CSVDSTSSYNEQFF,TGCAGCGTTGATAGTACGAGCTCCTACAATGAGCAGTTCTTC,TRBJ2-1,many,-,TRBV29-1
CASTSTGSGELFF,TGTGCCAGCACCTCAACAGGGTCCGGGGAGCTGTTTTTT,TRBJ2-2,-,-,TRBV4-2
CASSSGQAMLAKNIQYF,TGTGCCAGCAGCTCGGGACAGGCAATGCTAGCCAAAAACATTCAGTACTTC,TRBJ2-4,many,TRBD1,TRBV12-3/TRBV12-4
CASSNTGGAYNEQFF,TGTGCCAGCAGCAATACAGGGGGCGCCTACAATGAGCAGTTCTTC,TRBJ2-1,-,TRBD1,TRBV7-9
CASSLAGEFSNEKLFF,TGCGCCAGCAGCTTGGCGGGGGAGTTCTCTAATGAAAAACTGTTTTTT,TRBJ1-4,many,-,TRBV5-1
CASSAEAGFSSYEQYF,TGTGCCAGCTCAGCTGAAGCAGGATTTAGCTCCTACGAGCAGTACTTC,TRBJ2-7,-,-,TRBV18
CASSGGGYEQYF,TGTGCCAGCAGTGGAGGGGGCTACGAGCAGTACTTC,TRBJ2-7,many,-,TRBV28
CASMGVGGLKNIQYF,TGTGCCAGCATGGGGGTGGGAGGGCTCAAAAACATTCAGTACTTC,TRBJ2-4,few,TRBD2,TRBV28
CASSLKRGVSSETQYF,TGTGCCAGCAGCTTAAAAAGGGGGGTGTCGTCGGAGACCCAGTACTTC,TRBJ2-5,many,-,TRBV7-9
CSAGRVRISSTDTQYF,TGCAGTGCTGGGCGGGTTAGAATTTCTAGCACAGATACGCAGTATTTT,TRBJ2-3,many,-,TRBV20-1
CASSNRDRVFF,TGCGCCAGCAGCAACCGGGACAGGGTCTTCTTT,TRBJ1-1,few,TRBD1,TRBV5-1
CASSYAAVTYEQYF,TGTGCCAGCAGTTACGCGGCAGTCACCTACGAGCAGTACTTC,TRBJ2-7,few,-,TRBV6-2/TRBV6-3
CASSFGTSGRATYEQYF,TGTGCCAGCAGCTTCGGGACTAGCGGGAGGGCGACCTACGAGCAGTACTTC,TRBJ2-7,many,TRBD2,TRBV7-9
CASSPTIQDKRELYNEQFF,TGTGCCAGCAGCCCGACCATCCAGGATAAGCGGGAGTTATACAATGAGCAGTTCTTC,TRBJ2-1,-,TRBD2,TRBV9
CSVDAGQGNTEAFF,TGCAGCGTTGACGCTGGACAGGGGAACACTGAAGCTTTCTTT,TRBJ1-1,many,TRBD1,TRBV29-1
CSVTLGSETQYF,TGCAGCGTTACACTAGGGTCAGAGACCCAGTACTTC,TRBJ2-5,few,-,TRBV29-1
CASSRTGDYEQYF,TGTGCCAGCAGCCGGACAGGAGATTACGAGCAGTACTTC,TRBJ2-7,many,TRBD1,TRBV11-2
CASSVGTSTGELFF,TGTGCCAGCAGCGTCGGGACGAGCACCGGGGAGCTGTTTTTT,TRBJ2-2,many,-,TRBV28
CSAISLAGKTGELFF,TGCAGTGCTATTTCTCTAGCGGGAAAAACCGGGGAGCTGTTTTTT,TRBJ2-2,many,TRBD2,TRBV20-1
CASSLSAGQLNYGYTF,TGTGCCAGCAGTTTGAGTGCGGGACAACTAAACTATGGCTACACCTTC,TRBJ1-2,many,-,TRBV28
CASSLGQVETQYF,TGTGCCAGCAGTTTAGGACAGGTCGAGACCCAGTACTTC,TRBJ2-5,many,TRBD1,TRBV28
CASSQPGGFILHF,TGTGCCAGCAGCCAGCCGGGAGGGTTTATCCTCCACTTT,TRBJ1-6,many,-,TRBV3-1
CASSEDRVHNEQFF,TGTGCCAGCAGCGAAGACAGGGTACACAATGAGCAGTTCTTC,TRBJ2-1,-,TRBD1,TRBV11-1
CASSPTRGHTQYF,TGTGCCAGCAGCCCAACTCGAGGGCATACGCAGTATTTT,TRBJ2-3,many,-,TRBV11-2
CASSPVRSRNNEQFF,TGTGCCAGCAGCCCAGTGAGGTCCAGGAACAATGAGCAGTTCTTC,TRBJ2-1,many,-,TRBV2
CAVSDGRRTNEKLFF,TGTGCCGTCAGTGACGGACGCCGAACTAATGAAAAACTGTTTTTT,TRBJ1-4,many,-,TRBV12-3/TRBV12-4
CASTLGQGAGSTEAFF,TGTGCCAGCACACTTGGGCAGGGGGCAGGAAGCACTGAAGCTTTCTTT,TRBJ1-1,-,TRBD1,TRBV6-1
CASTEPPSGLYNEQFF,TGTGCCAGCACAGAACCCCCTAGCGGCCTTTACAATGAGCAGTTCTTC,TRBJ2-1,many,TRBD2,TRBV2
CASSYDSSYEQYF,TGCGCCAGCAGTTATGACAGCTCCTACGAGCAGTACTTC,TRBJ2-7,many,-,TRBV5-1
CASSPWEKTYNEQFF,TGTGCCAGCAGCCCATGGGAGAAAACCTACAATGAGCAGTTCTTC,TRBJ2-1,-,-,TRBV13
CASSSPGQGSEQYF,TGTGCCAGCAGTTCCCCGGGACAGGGAAGCGAGCAGTACTTC,TRBJ2-7,few,TRBD1,TRBV28
CASSQRGRFTSGANVLTF,TGTGCCAGCAGCCAAAGGGGGCGATTCACCTCTGGGGCCAACGTCCTGACTTTC,TRBJ2-6,few,TRBD1,TRBV14
CASSLGTGLSYEQYF,TGTGCCAGCAGTTTAGGGACAGGGCTGTCCTACGAGCAGTACTTC,TRBJ2-7,many,TRBD1,TRBV28
CASSETSRNTGELFF,TGTGCCAGCAGTGAAACTAGCAGGAACACCGGGGAGCTGTTTTTT,TRBJ2-2,many,-,TRBV2
CASSQQGDTGELFF,TGTGCCAGCAGCCAGCAGGGGGACACCGGGGAGCTGTTTTTT,TRBJ2-2,-,TRBD1,TRBV11-1
CASSLTGKSFTYEQYF,TGTGCCAGCAGCTTGACAGGGAAGTCGTTCACCTACGAGCAGTACTTC,TRBJ2-7,many,-,TRBV5-6
CSVQYLTFADTQYF,TGCAGCGTTCAATACCTTACCTTCGCAGATACGCAGTATTTT,TRBJ2-3,many,-,TRBV29-1